Listed below are T cell receptor beta chains from one sample, sequenced in a study of Graves' ophthalmopathy and Graves' hyperthyroidism. TCRdb reprocessed the multiplex PCR reads via MiXCR and lists one record per CDR3 protein. In the table there are around 40,000 distinct CDR3 sequences, 40% to 65% of which are singletons. The sequencing sample was made of peripheral blood. The receptors were sampled from an adult man with Graves' ophthalmopathy. Each CDR3 is given with its conserved first and last residue. Fields, in order: J gene, clone size, V gene, D gene, CDR3 protein, CDR3 DNA. D genes are given only for firm matches. Rows may omit the clone size; those that give it use once, few, many or a size class.

TRBJ2-2 | NA | TRBV4-3 | NA | CASSRPLEGGGELFF | TGCGCCAGCAGCCGACCGTTAGAGGGGGGCGGGGAGCTGTTTTTT
TRBJ2-1 | NA | TRBV10-3 | NA | CAISQGYNEQFF | TGTGCCATCAGCCAGGGTTACAATGAGCAGTTCTTC
TRBJ1-2 | many | TRBV19 | TRBD1 | CASSIANRGLSGYTF | TGTGCCAGTAGTATAGCGAACAGGGGGCTATCTGGCTACACCTTC
TRBJ1-1 | many | TRBV14 | TRBD1 | CASSQSPTGGYTEAFF | TGTGCCAGCAGCCAAAGCCCGACAGGGGGCTACACTGAAGCTTTCTTT
TRBJ1-3 | NA | TRBV10-2 | NA | CVSSEKRTAGNTIYF | TGCGTCAGCAGTGAAAAAAGGACAGCAGGAAACACCATATATTTT
TRBJ1-4 | NA | TRBV30 | TRBD1 | CAWRTGANEKLFF | TGTGCCTGGAGGACAGGGGCTAATGAAAAACTGTTTTTT
TRBJ1-3 | NA | TRBV2 | NA | CASSDQSGENTIYF | TGTGCCAGCAGTGACCAGAGCGGGGAAAACACCATATATTTT
TRBJ2-3 | many | TRBV5-4 | TRBD2 | CASSTPASGGWGSDTQYF | TGTGCCAGCAGCACTCCCGCTAGCGGGGGCTGGGGCTCAGATACGCAGTATTTT
TRBJ1-1 | NA | TRBV9 | NA | CASSVWGADTEAFF | TGTGCCAGCAGCGTTTGGGGCGCCGACACTGAAGCTTTCTTT
TRBJ2-3 | NA | TRBV20-1 | NA | CSAPPGTGYTDTHYF | TGCAGTGCCCCTCCGGGGACTGGGTACACAGATACGCACTATTTT
TRBJ1-2 | few | TRBV15 | TRBD1 | CATSRVTGGSGYTF | TGTGCCACCAGCAGAGTGACAGGGGGCTCGGGCTACACCTTC
TRBJ1-5 | many | TRBV6-6 | TRBD1 | CASSPGQGAGNQPQHF | TGTGCCAGCAGCCCCGGACAGGGGGCCGGCAATCAGCCCCAGCATTTT
TRBJ1-2 | NA | TRBV7-2 | TRBD1 | CASSLDRAEYGYTF | TGTGCCAGCAGCTTGGACAGGGCTGAGTATGGCTACACCTTC
TRBJ2-3 | NA | TRBV5-5 | TRBD2 | CASGYPLADTDTQCF | TGTGCCAGCGGCTACCCACTAGCGGACACAGATACGCAGTGTTTT
TRBJ1-5 | NA | TRBV4-1 | NA | CASSQQGHQPQHF | TGCGCCAGCAGCCAACAGGGGCATCAGCCCCAGCATTTT
TRBJ1-3 | NA | TRBV11-2 | NA | CASSQFGSTGNTIYF | TGTGCCAGCAGTCAATTCGGGAGTACGGGAAACACCATATATTTT
TRBJ2-6 | many | TRBV7-9 | NA | CASSLVVSGANVLTF | TGTGCCAGCAGCTTAGTGGTGTCTGGGGCCAACGTCCTGACTTTC
TRBJ1-5 | few | TRBV20-1 | TRBD1 | CSARNWRDRITSTQHF | TGCAGTGCTAGAAATTGGCGGGACAGGATCACCTCGACCCAGCATTTT
TRBJ2-5 | many | TRBV6-1 | TRBD2 | CASSGIAGGGETQYF | TGTGCCAGCAGTGGGATAGCGGGGGGGGGTGAGACCCAGTACTTC
TRBJ2-7 | many | TRBV27 | NA | CASNISYEQYF | TGTGCCAGCAATATTTCCTACGAGCAGTACTTC
TRBJ2-3 | many | TRBV15 | TRBD1 | CATSSRTGPARDTQYF | TGTGCCACCAGCAGCAGGACAGGCCCCGCGAGGGATACGCAGTATTTT
TRBJ2-3 | many | TRBV6-2/TRBV6-3 | TRBD2 | CASSYSGGGITDTQYF | TGTGCCAGCAGTTACTCGGGCGGGGGGATCACAGATACGCAGTATTTT
TRBJ2-5 | NA | TRBV7-2 | TRBD2 | CASSSGLAGQETQYF | TGTGCCAGCAGCTCGGGACTAGCGGGACAAGAGACCCAGTACTTC
TRBJ1-1 | many | TRBV20-1 | NA | CSARRPGARVNTEAFF | TGCAGTGCTCGAAGGCCCGGGGCCAGGGTGAACACTGAAGCTTTCTTT
TRBJ1-2 | NA | TRBV20-1 | NA | CSAAGTLYNYGYTF | TGCAGTGCGGCCGGGACTCTTTATAACTATGGCTACACCTTC
TRBJ2-7 | NA | TRBV7-9 | NA | CASSQRGDLCYEQYF | TGTGCCAGCAGCCAGAGGGGGGACCTTTGCTACGAGCAGTACTTC
TRBJ2-5 | NA | TRBV24-1 | NA | CATSDRQVQETQYF | TGTGCCACCAGTGACAGACAGGTCCAAGAGACCCAGTACTTC
TRBJ2-7 | many | TRBV9 | NA | CASSVVDTPYEQYF | TGTGCCAGCAGCGTAGTGGACACCCCCTACGAGCAGTACTTC
TRBJ1-1 | NA | TRBV19 | NA | CASSISRGREAFF | TGTGCCAGTAGTATATCTCGCGGACGGGAAGCTTTCTTT
TRBJ2-7 | few | TRBV29-1 | NA | CSVEVVAGSFYEQYF | TGCAGCGTTGAGGTCGTAGCAGGCAGTTTCTACGAGCAGTACTTC
TRBJ2-5 | many | TRBV5-1 | TRBD1 | CASSLSTGGFETQYF | TGCGCCAGCAGCTTATCCACAGGGGGCTTCGAGACCCAGTACTTC
TRBJ2-5 | NA | TRBV7-9 | NA | CASSFGEETQYF | TGTGCCAGCAGCTTCGGAGAAGAGACCCAGTACTTC
TRBJ2-7 | few | TRBV7-2 | TRBD1 | CASSLDYRGTYEQYF | TGTGCCAGCAGCTTAGATTACAGGGGGACCTACGAGCAGTACTTC
TRBJ2-1 | many | TRBV20-1 | NA | CSASRRTSFFGEQFF | TGCAGTGCTAGCCGGCGCACTAGCTTCTTCGGTGAGCAGTTCTTC
TRBJ2-1 | medium-sized | TRBV29-1 | NA | CSAGRDVYNEQFF | TGCAGCGCCGGCCGGGACGTCTACAATGAGCAGTTCTTC
TRBJ1-1 | NA | TRBV5-1 | TRBD1 | CASSLSFRGTTEAFF | TGCGCCAGCAGCTTAAGTTTCAGGGGGACCACTGAAGCTTTCTTT
TRBJ2-3 | NA | TRBV20-1 | NA | CSARGGYTDTQYF | TGCAGTGCCAGAGGGGGTTACACAGATACGCAGTATTTT
TRBJ1-2 | many | TRBV5-8 | NA | CASSLGKVRGYTF | TGTGCCAGCAGCTTAGGAAAGGTTCGGGGCTACACCTTC
TRBJ1-3 | many | TRBV12-3/TRBV12-4 | NA | CASSTRAFSGNTIYF | TGTGCCAGCAGTACCCGGGCGTTCTCTGGAAACACCATATATTTT
TRBJ2-2 | many | TRBV5-4 | TRBD1 | CASSPEPGQESTGELFF | TGTGCCAGCAGTCCTGAACCGGGACAGGAGAGCACCGGGGAGCTGTTTTTT
TRBJ1-2 | medium-sized | TRBV15 | NA | CATSRDRADYGYTF | TGTGCCACCAGCAGAGATCGGGCCGACTATGGCTACACCTTC
TRBJ2-3 | few | TRBV15 | NA | CATSMPKTTDTQYF | TGTGCCACCAGCATGCCTAAGACGACAGATACGCAGTATTTT
TRBJ2-1 | many | TRBV12-3/TRBV12-4 | TRBD2 | CASSFPSGRASHNEQFF | TGTGCCAGCAGTTTCCCTAGCGGGAGGGCTTCCCACAATGAGCAGTTCTTC
TRBJ2-5 | many | TRBV12-5 | NA | CASGMGQETQYF | TGTGCTAGTGGCATGGGACAAGAGACCCAGTACTTC
TRBJ2-1 | NA | TRBV7-3 | TRBD2 | CASSLRLAGHNEQFF | TGTGCCAGCAGCCTGAGACTAGCGGGCCACAATGAGCAGTTCTTC
TRBJ2-7 | NA | TRBV9 | TRBD2 | CASSAYGGGTYEQYF | TGTGCCAGCAGCGCATACGGGGGGGGGACCTACGAGCAGTACTTC
TRBJ1-2 | NA | TRBV30 | TRBD1 | CAWMDEGAGGYTF | TGTGCCTGGATGGACGAGGGGGCCGGTGGCTACACCTTC
TRBJ2-3 | many | TRBV14 | TRBD2 | CASSPPPPSGRQDTQYF | TGTGCCAGCAGCCCCCCCCCCCCAAGCGGGAGGCAAGATACGCAGTATTTT
TRBJ2-1 | many | TRBV7-9 | NA | CASSQGLSSYNEQFF | TGTGCCAGCAGCCAAGGACTTAGCTCCTACAATGAGCAGTTCTTC
TRBJ2-5 | NA | TRBV7-9 | NA | CASSQGGGGGETQYF | TGTGCCAGCAGCCAAGGGGGAGGGGGTGGAGAGACCCAGTACTTC